The 20 T cell receptor beta chains reported below all come from one sample, sequenced in a study of T cell clonotyping in hematopoietic cell transplantation. Generated by immunoSEQ multiplex PCR, the TCRdb table keeps only in-frame clones and is missing some. The sample includes over 25,000 clones, about 93% of them seen just once. The sample was PBMCs, taken 100 days after allogeneic stem cell transplant. Receptors were obtained from a female patient aged 45-60 years who had an allogeneic stem cell transplant from a related donor, so the T cells may come from the graft donor. Some clones in this sample may be carry-over from other donors' samples.

The V and J genes are TRBV2 and TRBJ1-4; D not resolved. Between the trimmed V and J ends, which lost 4 bases and 3 bases, there was a span of 12 bases. Germline-derived CDR1 and CDR2 are SNHLY and FYNNEI. The CDR3 length is 15 residues. The CDR3 protein is CASSVSALSNEKLFF. Here the CDR3 DNA reads TGTGCCAGCAGTGTCTCGGCACTCTCTAATGAAAAACTGTTTTTT.

The rearrangement links TRBV2 to TRBJ2-6; D is undetermined. V lost 3 bases and J lost 0, with 6 bases in between. This CDR3 is 15 amino acids long. The germline gives CDR1 SNHLY, CDR2 FYNNEI. In DNA form, the CDR3 reads TGTGCCAGCAGTGAGTTCGGCTCTGGGGCCAACGTCCTGACTTTC. Protein product: CASSEFGSGANVLTF.

The rearrangement joins TRBV4-1 to TRBJ2-2, with a weak D call TRBD1 (6 bases). The CDR3 is 18 residues long. Trimming took off 3 bases at V and 2 bases at J, with 19 bases between the two ends. Per the germline V gene, CDR1 is MGHRA and CDR2 is YSYEKL. The DNA for the CDR3 is TGCGCCAGCAGCCACCGTGTTGGGGGCCTGGGTAACACCGGGGAGCTGTTTTTT. This sequence encodes CASSHRVGGLGNTGELFF.

This sequence joins TRBV6-1 and TRBJ1-1; the D is unclear. This CDR3 region has 13 residues. From germline, CDR1 is MNHNS and CDR2 SASEGT. Between the trimmed V and J ends, which lost 5 bases and 1 base, there was a span of 8 bases. The DNA of the CDR3 is TGTGCCAGCAGTATGACCCAGAACACTGAAGCTTTCTTT. Its translation is CASSMTQNTEAFF.

The chain uses TRBV7-3 and TRBJ2-2, with D unresolved. Germline V CDR1 and CDR2: SGHTA, FQGTGA. V was trimmed by 6 bases and J by 1 base, leaving 12 bases between them. CDR3 length: 15 amino acids. CDR3 in DNA: TGTGCCAGCAGTGAAGGACCGTGGAACACCGGGGAGCTGTTTTTT. Translating it yields CASSEGPWNTGELFF.

The rearrangement links TRBV5-4 to TRBJ1-2; D not resolved. Trimming pared 2 bases from V and 0 bases from J, leaving 8 bases between. This CDR3 spans 14 amino acids. CDR1 SGHNT and CDR2 YYREEE come from the germline V gene (reference sequence). DNA of the CDR3: TGTGCCAGCAGCTTCCCAAATTCTAACTATGGCTACACCTTC. This codes for CASSFPNSNYGYTF.

This chain joins TRBV29-1 and TRBJ1-2, with 8 bases matching TRBD1. The trim removed 6 bases at V and 3 bases at J, leaving 6 bases unmatched. Germline V gene lookup returns CDR1 SQVTM and CDR2 ANQGSEA. This CDR3 has 13 residues. CDR3 DNA sequence: TGCAGCGTCAAGGACAGGGAGGACTATGGCTACACCTTC. Encoded protein: CSVKDREDYGYTF.

The chain recombines TRBV19 with TRBJ1-1; possibly TRBD1 for D (5 bases). This CDR3 contains 13 residues. Germline V gene sequence: CDR1 LNHDA, CDR2 SQIVND (reference sequence). Deletions cut 5 bases from V and 14 bases from J, with 21 bases between. The chain's CDR3 is CASSADMGTLGFF. DNA of the CDR3: TGTGCCAGTAGTGCCGACATGGGGACCTTAGGGTTCTTT. The entire variable domain, with the rest obtained from reference TRBV19 and TRBJ1-1, is as follows: DGGITQSPKYLFRKEGQNVTLSCEQNLNHDAMYWYRQDPGQGLRLIYYSQIVNDFQKGDIAEGYSVSREKKESFPLTVTSAQKNPTAFYLCASSADMGTLGFFGQGTRLTVV.

J is TRBJ1-2 and V is TRBV2, with 7 bases identical to TRBD1. After removal of 4 bases from V and 4 bases from J, the junction contained 9 bases not matched to a gene. Germline lookup yields CDR1 SNHLY and CDR2 FYNNEI. CDR3 length: 15 amino acids. CDR3 in amino acids: CASSGRDRSIYGYTF. As DNA, the CDR3 is TGTGCCAGCAGTGGGAGGGACAGATCAATCTATGGCTACACCTTC.

CDR3 residues: CASSLPGGSYEQYF. The CDR3 DNA follows: TGTGCCAGCAGCCTCCCTGGGGGTTCCTACGAGCAGTACTTC. This chain uses TRBV13 with TRBJ2-7; TRBD1 or TRBD2 may be the D gene (5 bases each). Deletions cut 5 bases from V and 1 base from J, with 12 bases between. The CDR3 sequence is 14 residues long. Per the germline V gene, CDR1 is PRHDT and CDR2 is FYEKMQ (reference sequence).

The genes are TRBV6-5 and TRBJ2-3; tentatively, D is TRBD2 (5 bases). The CDR3 runs 15 residues. V lost 0 bases to trimming and J lost 3 bases, with 10 bases between them. Germline V gives CDR1 MNHEY, CDR2 SVGAGI. CDR3 coding DNA: TGTGCCAGCAGTTACTCGACCCTAGCTACAGATACGCAGTATTTT. Encoded protein: CASSYSTLATDTQYF.

The chain uses TRBV30 and TRBJ1-1; 9 bases line up with TRBD1. After removal of 5 bases from V and 0 bases from J, the junction contained 7 bases not matched to a gene. CDR1 GTSNPN and CDR2 SVGIG come from the germline V gene (reference sequence). This CDR3 has 15 residues. Here the CDR3 DNA reads TGTGCCTGGGGACAGGGGACGATCATGAACACTGAAGCTTTCTTT. As protein: CAWGQGTIMNTEAFF. The entire variable domain, with the rest obtained from reference TRBV30 and TRBJ1-1, is as follows: SQTIHQWPATLVQPVGSPLSLECTVEGTSNPNLYWYRQAAGRGLQLLFYSVGIGQISSEVPQNLSASRPQDRQFILSSKKLLLSDSGFYLCAWGQGTIMNTEAFFGQGTRLTVV.

V gene TRBV30 combines with J gene TRBJ1-1, with D possibly being TRBD1 (5 bases). The CDR3 spans 13 residues. Trimming took 7 bases from V and 3 from J, leaving 15 bases between them. Germline values: CDR1 GTSNPN, CDR2 SVGIG (reference sequence). This CDR3 reads CAFGWGWDTEAFF. The CDR3, as DNA: TGTGCCTTCGGTTGGGGCTGGGACACTGAAGCTTTCTTT.

The rearrangement joins TRBV6-1 to TRBJ2-1; D remains ambiguous. CDR3 size: 11 residues. Looked up from germline, CDR1 is MNHNS and CDR2 is SASEGT. With 10 bases removed from V and 7 bases from J, the gap between germline ends came to 11 bases. In DNA form, the CDR3 reads TGTGCCATTCATAAGGGTAATGAGCAGTTCTTC. This codes for CAIHKGNEQFF.

The chain joins TRBV9 to TRBJ2-3; 7 positions match TRBD2. Germline CDR1 reads SGDLS; CDR2 reads YYNGEE. The CDR3 is made up of 15 amino acids. V was pared by 1 base and J by 5 bases, with 7 bases of the junction left unmatched. Here the CDR3 DNA reads TGTGCCAGCAGCGTATCGGTGGGGGAGGGAGATACGCAGTATTTT. It yields the protein CASSVSVGEGDTQYF.

The V call is TRBV6-6, the J call TRBJ2-7; 7 nucleotides agree with TRBD1. Trimming removed 2 bases from V and 6 bases from J; junction bases left unmatched: 10. CDR1 is MNHNY and CDR2 is SVGAGI in the germline V gene (reference sequence). The CDR3 totals 15 residues. For the CDR3, the DNA is TGTGCCAGCAGTTACACCCTGACAGGGCCGGGCGAGCAGTACTTC. Amino acids: CASSYTLTGPGEQYF.

The chain uses TRBV10-3 and TRBJ1-6; D is possibly TRBD1 (6 bases). The germline gives CDR1 ENHRY, CDR2 SYGVKD. V was shortened by 3 bases and J by 7 bases, with 13 bases between the two germline ends. This CDR3 comprises 15 residues. The CDR3 DNA reads as TGTGCCATCAGTGAATTGGACAGAACAAATTCACCCCTCCACTTT. Translating gives CAISELDRTNSPLHF.

The chain employs TRBV11-2 and TRBJ1-3; perhaps TRBD1 as D (5 bases). Looked up from germline, CDR1 is SGHAT and CDR2 is FQNNGV. V was pared by 3 bases and J by 0 bases, with 9 bases between. The CDR3 has 15 residues. Here the CDR3 DNA reads TGTGCCAGCAGCTTGGGGCTCAGCTCTGGAAACACCATATATTTT. Translating it yields CASSLGLSSGNTIYF.

The rearrangement joins TRBV29-1 to TRBJ2-2; 11 nucleotides match TRBD2. Losses at the gene ends were 4 bases for V and 7 bases for J; bases not matched to a gene: 5. Germline values: CDR1 SQVTM, CDR2 ANQGSEA. The CDR3 spans 14 residues. The CDR3 reads CSVGLAGGSGELFF. CDR3 in DNA: TGCAGCGTTGGGCTAGCGGGGGGAAGCGGGGAGCTGTTTTTT.

The CDR3 loop reads CASRRGQGWRETQYF. The DNA for the CDR3 is TGTGCCAGCAGAAGAGGACAGGGCTGGAGAGAGACCCAGTACTTC. The V call is TRBV9, the J call TRBJ2-5, with TRBD1 matching 8 bases. CDR3 length: 15 residues. Germline V gene lookup returns CDR1 SGDLS and CDR2 YYNGEE. V lost 5 bases to trimming and J lost 4 bases; unmatched junction nucleotides: 10.